This is a list of T cell receptor beta chains from one sample in a study of blood T cell repertoires in COVID-19. The method was immunoSEQ multiplex PCR; TCRdb's version includes in-frame clones alone and lacks a portion of them. The sample lists about 210,000 clones; around nine tenths were seen once. The specimen was peripheral blood. The receptors were sampled from a woman aged 35 to 49 with acute or convalescent COVID-19. Each CDR3 is given with its conserved first and last residue. D genes are given only for firm matches. Some rows mark clone size as missing; the rest say once, few, many or name a class of expanded clone.

>-|TRBV11-2|TRBJ2-3|-
TGTGCCAGCAGCTTTAGGGGCAGCCCGAGGGGGGATACGCAGTATTTT
CASSFRGSPRGDTQYF
>-|TRBV7-9|TRBJ1-4|TRBD1
TGTGCCAGCAGCCCGGGGACAGGGAGGGGTGAAAAACTGTTTTTT
CASSPGTGRGEKLFF
>-|TRBV9|TRBJ2-3|TRBD2
TGTGCCAGCAGCGTAGCAAGCGGGGGGATTCCTTATACGCAGTATTTT
CASSVASGGIPYTQYF
>-|TRBV12-5|TRBJ2-1|TRBD2
TGTGCTAGTGGTTTAATAAGGGCGGGGGGACTACGGAGCTCCTACAATGAGCAGTTCTTC
CASGLIRAGGLRSSYNEQFF
>-|TRBV7-8|TRBJ1-6|-
TGTGCCAGCAGCCAAGTTTCGAGTGATTCACCCCTCCACTTT
CASSQVSSDSPLHF
>once|TRBV2|TRBJ2-3|-
TGTGCCAGCAACTTTGACAGGCTAGGGTACACAGATACGCAGTATTTT
CASNFDRLGYTDTQYF
>-|TRBV12-5|TRBJ1-1|-
TGTGCTAGTAGGGGTGGTAGGACTGAAGCTTTCTTT
CASRGGRTEAFF
>-|TRBV7-2|TRBJ1-1|-
TGTGCCAGCAGCGATCAGGGTTCGGTGGCTTTCTTT
CASSDQGSVAFF
>once|TRBV7-6|TRBJ2-5|-
TGTGCCAGCAGCCTTAGACTGCAAGAGACCCAGTACTTC
CASSLRLQETQYF
>-|TRBV6-5|TRBJ2-5|TRBD1
TGTGCCAGCAGTTTTAGGACAGGGGCGAAAGAGACCCAGTACTTC
CASSFRTGAKETQYF
>-|TRBV7-9|TRBJ2-2|TRBD1
TGTGCCAGCAGCCTTTCAGGGGGCCCTAACACCGGGGAGCTGTTTTTT
CASSLSGGPNTGELFF
>-|TRBV6-5|TRBJ1-1|-
TGTGCCAGCAGTTACTCCCAGGGTGAAGCTTTCTTT
CASSYSQGEAFF
>once|TRBV14|TRBJ2-3|-
TGTGCCAGCAGCCAAGATAGACTAGTGGGCACAGATACGCAGTATTTT
CASSQDRLVGTDTQYF
>-|TRBV5-5|TRBJ1-1|-
TGTGCCAGCAGCTTGGAGCAGGCCCTCATGAACACTGAAGCTTTCTTT
CASSLEQALMNTEAFF
>-|TRBV9|TRBJ2-1|-
TGTGCCAGCAGGGAAACTAGCAGCAATGAGCAGTTCTTC
CASRETSSNEQFF
>-|TRBV5-4|TRBJ1-1|-
TGTGCCAGCAGCCTCCCGGGACTTATGAACACTGAAGCTTTCTTT
CASSLPGLMNTEAFF
>few|TRBV12-5|TRBJ1-5|TRBD1
TGTGCTAGCAGCCGGACAGGGTACAATCAGCCCCAGCATTTT
CASSRTGYNQPQHF
>-|TRBV9|TRBJ2-2|-
TGTGCCAGCAGCGTAGCATTTCGGGCGGGATATACCGGGGAGCTGTTTTTT
CASSVAFRAGYTGELFF
>-|TRBV6-5|TRBJ1-2|-
TGTGCCAGCAGTTACTCGCTGGGAGACTATGGCTACACCTTC
CASSYSLGDYGYTF
>-|TRBV18|TRBJ1-1|-
TGTGCCAGCTCACCGGCGACAGAGAACACTGAAGCTTTCTTT
CASSPATENTEAFF
>-|TRBV2|TRBJ1-1|-
TGTGCCAGCAGTGAAAGGGGCGCGATAACTGAAGCTTTCTTT
CASSERGAITEAFF
>-|TRBV2|TRBJ1-4|TRBD1
TGTGCCGGAAGGACAGGGTCAGTTGAAAAACTGTTTTTT
CAGRTGSVEKLFF
>-|TRBV2|TRBJ1-1|TRBD1
TGTGCCAGCAACGGACAGGCATTACTTGAAGCTTTCTTT
CASNGQALLEAFF
>-|TRBV5-4|TRBJ2-5|-
TGTGCCAGCAGCTTGGGGGTTGTAGGGAGGGAGACCCAGTACTTC
CASSLGVVGRETQYF
>-|TRBV27|TRBJ1-1|TRBD1
TGTGCCAGCGGTACAGGGGAGTTGACTGAAGCTTTCTTT
CASGTGELTEAFF
>-|TRBV7-2|TRBJ2-5|TRBD1
TGTGCCAGCAGCTTAGGCCCCTCGACAGGGGGCCGAGAGACCCAGTACTTC
CASSLGPSTGGRETQYF
>-|TRBV12-3/TRBV12-4|TRBJ2-6|TRBD2
TGTGCCAGCAGTTCGGGACTAGCGAGCGTCCTGACTTTC
CASSSGLASVLTF
>-|TRBV27|TRBJ1-6|TRBD1
TGTGCCAGCAGTCCCGGGACAGGGAGAGGGAATTCACCCCTCCACTTT
CASSPGTGRGNSPLHF
>once|TRBV7-2|TRBJ1-3|TRBD1
TGTGCCAGCAGCCCCGACAGGGCGGGAAACACCATATATTTT
CASSPDRAGNTIYF
>-|TRBV7-3|TRBJ1-6|TRBD1
TGTGCCAGCAGCATCGGGACAGGGCGGTCACCCCTCCACTTT
CASSIGTGRSPLHF
>once|TRBV5-1|TRBJ2-5|TRBD1
TGCGCCAGCAGCTTGTACAGGGGCGAAGAGACCCAGTACTTC
CASSLYRGEETQYF
>once|TRBV2|TRBJ1-5|-
TGTGCCAGCAGTGAACCAGGGTATAGCAATCAGCCCCAGCATTTT
CASSEPGYSNQPQHF
>-|TRBV9|TRBJ2-5|-
TGTGCCAGCAGCGTCGGGCGTATAAGAGCGGGTGGTCAAGAGACCCAGTACTTC
CASSVGRIRAGGQETQYF
>-|TRBV5-4|TRBJ1-6|-
TGTGCCAGCAGCTTTGCCACGTCGGATTCACCCCTCCACTTT
CASSFATSDSPLHF
>-|TRBV5-4|TRBJ1-2|TRBD1
TGTGCCAGCAGCTTCTTCGACAGGGCTAACTATGGCTACACCTTC
CASSFFDRANYGYTF
>-|TRBV21-1|TRBJ2-2|-
TGTGCCAGCAGCAAAGGATCCGTCAGCGGCCCCTGGAACACCGGGGAGCTGTTTTTT
CASSKGSVSGPWNTGELFF
>-|TRBV5-1|TRBJ1-1|TRBD1
TGCGCCAGCAGCTTGGGTTTAGGACAGGGAATTGTTGAAGCTTTCTTT
CASSLGLGQGIVEAFF
>-|TRBV11-2|TRBJ2-2|-
TGTGCCAGCACCTACCGGCGGCAGTTAAACACCGGGGAGCTGTTTTTT
CASTYRRQLNTGELFF
>-|TRBV25-1|TRBJ2-5|-
TGTGCCAGCAGTGATGGCAGGGTCAGGGAGACCCAGTACTTC
CASSDGRVRETQYF
>-|TRBV28|TRBJ1-6|-
TGTGCCAGCAGTCGTCGAGGGTCGGGTAATTCACCCCTCCACTTT
CASSRRGSGNSPLHF
>once|TRBV30|TRBJ2-1|-
TGTGCCTGGAGTCTGGAGCACGAGCAGTTCTTC
CAWSLEHEQFF
>few|TRBV5-1|TRBJ1-2|TRBD1
TGCGCCAGCAGACCTGCCCAGGGACAGGGCATATATGGCTACACCTTC
CASRPAQGQGIYGYTF
>-|TRBV7-9|TRBJ2-2|-
TGTGCCAGCAGCTTTGGGACATTGAACACCGGGGAGCTGTTTTTT
CASSFGTLNTGELFF
>-|TRBV5-1|TRBJ2-2|-
TGCGCCAGCAGACCTAGGAGCAGTGTGATCACCGGGGAGCTGTTTTTT
CASRPRSSVITGELFF
>-|TRBV3-1/TRBV3-2|TRBJ1-1|TRBD1
TGTGCCAGCAGCCATCGGGACAGACGGAACACTGAAGCTTTCTTT
CASSHRDRRNTEAFF
>-|TRBV30|TRBJ1-1|TRBD1
TGTGCCTGGGGGCGACAGGGACTCTTGATTAACACTGAAGCTTTCTTT
CAWGRQGLLINTEAFF
>-|TRBV19|TRBJ2-6|-
TGTGCCAGTAGTACAGGAACTGGGGCCAACGTCCTGACTTTC
CASSTGTGANVLTF
>-|TRBV7-6|TRBJ1-3|-
TGTGCCAGCAGTCAATTTAACGCGGGGGCTGGAAACACCATATATTTT
CASSQFNAGAGNTIYF
>-|TRBV10-3|TRBJ1-2|-
TGTGCCACAAGACAGGATGGCTACACCTTC
CATRQDGYTF
>-|TRBV4-1|TRBJ1-6|-
TGCGCCAGCAGCCAATGGCGGTCCAAAAAGGAATCACCCCTCCACTTT
CASSQWRSKKESPLHF
>-|TRBV19|TRBJ1-2|-
TGTGCCAGTAGTAGGTCAAGGGCTGAAGGGGAAAACTATGGCTACACCTTC
CASSRSRAEGENYGYTF
>-|TRBV6-5|TRBJ1-2|-
TGTGCCAGCACCCCTACCGGGACACACTATGGCTACACCTTC
CASTPTGTHYGYTF
>-|TRBV5-4|TRBJ1-3|TRBD1
TGTGCCAGCAGCTCCGGGGGCCGGACAGGGCTAGGTGGAAACACCATATATTTT
CASSSGGRTGLGGNTIYF
>many|TRBV30|TRBJ1-5|-
TGTGCCTGGAAGCGGGGATTGGGCAATCAGCCCCAGCATTTT
CAWKRGLGNQPQHF
>-|TRBV12-5|TRBJ2-1|TRBD1
TGTGCTAGTGGTTTGCTCCGGACAGGGGGACGGGAGCAGTTCTTC
CASGLLRTGGREQFF
>once|TRBV10-3|TRBJ1-6|TRBD1
TGTGCCATCGGGGGGACAGGGTCCTCCTATAATTCACCCCTCCACTTT
CAIGGTGSSYNSPLHF
>-|TRBV2|TRBJ1-3|-
TGTGCCAGCAGGGCGCGGCAGGGAAACACCATATATTTT
CASRARQGNTIYF
>once|TRBV11-2|TRBJ1-2|-
TGTGCCAGCAGCCCTCAGGGGTTTGGTGGCTACACCTTC
CASSPQGFGGYTF
>-|TRBV12-1|TRBJ1-3|-
TGTGCCAGCAGCATGGGGACAGTTAGCTCTGGAAACACCATATATTTT
CASSMGTVSSGNTIYF
>-|TRBV5-1|TRBJ1-1|-
TGCGCCAGCAGCTTGGGGTGGGACAACCCTGAAGCTTTCTTT
CASSLGWDNPEAFF